These 18 T cell receptor beta chains were sequenced from one sample in a study of beta chain features in type 1 diabetes. These TCRs' antigens remain unknown. Overall study findings and caveats: For Type 1 diabetes patients, all four CD4+ subsets carried TCRB CDR3s that were moderately but significantly shorter.

Reverse transcription of all isolated RNA meant that expressed TCRB transcripts were sequenced. Method: immunoSEQ multiplex PCR; TCRdb's copy keeps in-frame clones and lacks some. The sample carries around 690,000 clones, around 12% recorded once. Specimen: naive CD4+ T cells from blood. The source of these receptors is a man aged 25-45 years with type 1 diabetes.

This clone was observed a handful of times. V and J are TRBV9 and TRBJ2-5, with D possibly called TRBD1 or TRBD2 (5 bases each). CDR1 and CDR2 from the germline V gene are SGDLS and YYNGEE. V lost 6 bases, J lost 5 bases, and 17 bases lay in between. The CDR3 is 14 residues long. CDR3 in DNA: TGTGCCAGCACCCCCGGGACCCAGTGGGAGACCCAGTACTTC. Translated, it gives CASTPGTQWETQYF.

The chain joins TRBV25-1 to TRBJ2-4; 9 bases fit TRBD1. The CDR3 consists of 13 residues. Germline CDR1 and CDR2: MGHDK and SYGVNS. J gave up 8 bases and V 8 bases, and 7 bases lay outside the gene matches. Here the CDR3 DNA reads TGTGCCAGCCAAAAGGACAGGGGAGACATTCAGTACTTC. Protein: CASQKDRGDIQYF.

V is TRBV19 and J is TRBJ2-6; no clear D gene. V was cut by 3 bases and J by 4 bases, with 13 bases left in between. The CDR3 extends over 16 amino acids. Germline CDR1 and CDR2: LNHDA and SQIVND (reference sequence). The CDR3 region is CASSIYPGPGANVLTF. In nucleotides, the CDR3 is TGTGCCAGTAGTATTTATCCGGGCCCCGGGGCCAACGTCCTGACTTTC.

This clone occurred a few times. The chain uses TRBV27 and TRBJ1-5, with D possibly TRBD1 on 5 matching bases. The CDR3 consists of 15 residues. V gave up 5 bases and J gave up 1 base, with 12 bases separating them. CDR1 is MNHEY, CDR2 SMNVEV, per germline (reference sequence). In DNA form, the CDR3 reads TGTGCCAGCAGTCCCCTCCAGGGAAGCAATCAGCCCCAGCATTTT. Amino acid sequence: CASSPLQGSNQPQHF.

This clone was counted only a few times. This chain links TRBV18 with TRBJ1-5; D gene uncertain. The CDR3 covers 14 residues. Trimming shortened V by 3 bases and J by 4 bases, and 10 bases separated the two germline ends. Per the germline V gene, CDR1 is KGHSH and CDR2 is LQKENI. CDR3 sequence reads: CASSPNSLNQPQHF. In DNA form, the CDR3 reads TGTGCCAGCTCACCTAATTCCCTTAATCAGCCCCAGCATTTT.

This sequence joins TRBV13 and TRBJ2-1; the match to TRBD2 covers 10 bases. CDR1 PRHDT and CDR2 FYEKMQ come from the germline V gene (reference sequence). With 0 bases clipped from V and 3 bases from J, the junction kept 5 bases outside the gene matches. The CDR3 sequence is 17 residues long. CDR3 nucleotides: TGTGCCAGCAGCTTAGGCCCAACTAGCGGGATCTACAATGAGCAGTTCTTC. Its translation: CASSLGPTSGIYNEQFF. Combining the CDR3 with reference TRBV13 and TRBJ2-1 gives the whole variable domain AAGVIQSPRHLIKEKRETATLKCYPIPRHDTVYWYQQGPGQDPQFLISFYEKMQSDKGSIPDRFSAQQFSDYHSELNMSSLELGDSALYFCASSLGPTSGIYNEQFFGPGTRLTVL.

V and J are TRBV12-5 and TRBJ2-1; 11 bases are a match to TRBD2. The CDR3 consists of 17 residues. Unmatched junction bases numbered 10, after V lost 1 base and J lost 8 bases. Per germline, CDR1 LGHNT and CDR2 FRNRAP. This CDR3 reads CASGLATLAGGRYEQFF. Written as DNA, the CDR3 is TGTGCTAGTGGTTTGGCCACTTTAGCGGGGGGGCGATATGAGCAGTTCTTC.

There are a few counts of this clone. The CDR3 ends on some other residue instead of the conserved phenylalanine or tryptophan, so this is likely a read error. The DNA is left out, because the CDR3 cannot be placed on it with certainty; the CDR3 is given as TCRdb lists it. The chain is built from TRBV21-1 and TRBJ2-7; the table's D call of TRBD1 was not tested on the DNA. TRBV21-1 has pseudogene status. The CDR3 adds up to 10 amino acids, both ends counted. CDR3 protein: CASSKEGAAT.

V is TRBV4-3 and J is TRBJ1-2, with 7 bases lining up with TRBD1. The germline CDR1 and CDR2 sequences are LGHNA and YSLEER. This CDR3 region has 14 residues. V lost 3 bases, J lost 5 bases, and 6 bases stayed unmatched. CDR3 residues: CASSQGTVPYGYTF. The CDR3 region has the DNA TGCGCCAGCAGCCAGGGGACAGTCCCGTATGGCTACACCTTC.

This clone turned up a few times. The chain has TRBV27 and TRBJ1-2; a weak D match, TRBD1 (5 bases). CDR3 length: 13 amino acids. CDR1 is MNHEY, CDR2 SMNVEV, per germline (reference sequence). Trimming left V 3 bases short and J 5 bases short, with 10 bases between. The CDR3 DNA follows: TGTGCCAGCAGTTTGACAGCTGGGTATGGCTACACCTTC. Translation gives CASSLTAGYGYTF.

The chain combines TRBV7-2 with TRBJ1-3; D is possibly TRBD1 (5 bases). This CDR3 is built from 15 residues. V dropped 5 bases and J dropped 3 bases, with 14 bases sitting between them. Germline assignment: CDR1 SGHTA and CDR2 FQGNSA. DNA of the CDR3: TGTGCCAGCAGCGGATACTCAGGGAGTGGAAACACCATATATTTT. Encoded protein: CASSGYSGSGNTIYF.

V gene TRBV4-3 combines with J gene TRBJ1-5; 8 positions match TRBD1. Germline trimming cut 0 bases from V and 7 bases from J; bases unmatched to any gene: 11. This CDR3 is built from 17 residues. Germline V lookup: CDR1 LGHNA, CDR2 YSLEER. The chain's CDR3 is CASSQDVRQGAGQPQHF. CDR3 DNA sequence: TGCGCCAGCAGCCAAGATGTTCGGCAGGGGGCTGGGCAGCCCCAGCATTTT.

This clone was counted only a few times. The chain carries TRBV15 and TRBJ2-1; D is uncertain. Trimming shortened V by 3 bases and J by 8 bases, and 14 bases separated the two germline ends. CDR1 is LNHNV and CDR2 is YYDKDF in the germline V gene (reference sequence). CDR3 length: 14 residues. The CDR3 coding sequence is TGTGCCACCAGCAGCGGCAGCCGGTTTGATGAGCAGTTCTTC. This sequence encodes CATSSGSRFDEQFF. Supplemented by reference TRBV15 and TRBJ2-1, the full variable domain reads DAMVIQNPRYQVTQFGKPVTLSCSQTLNHNVMYWYQQKSSQAPKLLFHYYDKDFNNEADTPDNFQSRRPNTSFCFLDIRSPGLGDTAMYLCATSSGSRFDEQFFGPGTRLTVL.

This sequence joins TRBV4-2 and TRBJ2-3, with D perhaps TRBD1 or TRBD2 (5 bases each). V was shortened by 0 bases and J by 2 bases, with 12 bases between the two germline ends. The CDR3 covers 16 residues. Per germline, CDR1 LGHNA and CDR2 YNFKEQ. As DNA, the CDR3 is TGTGCCAGCAGCCAAGATGGTAAGGGGACCACAGATACGCAGTATTTT. Its translation: CASSQDGKGTTDTQYF.

V usage is TRBV13 and J usage is TRBJ2-3; 8 nucleotides line up with TRBD1. Unmatched junction bases numbered 8, after V lost 5 bases and J lost 1 base. Per the germline V gene, CDR1 is PRHDT and CDR2 is FYEKMQ (reference sequence). This CDR3 has 16 residues. CDR3 nucleotides: TGTGCCAGCAGCCCGAGACAGGGGATCGGCACAGATACGCAGTATTTT. This sequence encodes CASSPRQGIGTDTQYF.

The chain couples TRBV2 to TRBJ1-5; TRBD1 might be the D (5 bases). V was pared by 7 bases and J by 7 bases, with 11 bases between. The CDR3 is 12 residues long. Germline-derived CDR1 and CDR2 are SNHLY and FYNNEI. The chain's CDR3 is CASMGDWQPQHF. CDR3 bases: TGTGCCAGCATGGGGGACTGGCAGCCCCAGCATTTT. The whole variable domain, remainder taken from reference TRBV2 and TRBJ1-5, is EPEVTQTPSHQVTQMGQEVILRCVPISNHLYFYWYRQILGQKVEFLVSFYNNEISEKSEIFDDQFSVERPDGSNFTLKIRSTKLEDSAMYFCASMGDWQPQHFGDGTRLSIL.

The V call is TRBV7-2, the J call TRBJ1-6, with D possibly TRBD1 on 5 matching bases. The germline V gene has CDR1 SGHTA and CDR2 FQGNSA. Deletions cut 5 bases from V and 6 bases from J, with 14 bases between. The CDR3 spans 15 residues. DNA of the CDR3: TGTGCCAGCAGCCCCGGGACCGCGGGTAATTCACCCCTCCACTTT. Protein product: CASSPGTAGNSPLHF.

The chain has TRBV11-3 and TRBJ2-1, with D unresolved. CDR1 and CDR2 from the germline V gene are SGHNT and YENEEA. CDR3 length: 14 residues. Trimming cost V 5 bases and J 3 bases, with 11 bases left between them. The CDR3 is CASSRSKGYNEQFF. The CDR3 DNA is TGTGCCAGCAGCAGAAGTAAGGGCTACAATGAGCAGTTCTTC.